The subject of this entry is one TCR beta chain. Antigen: not known. Profiling relied on immunoSEQ multiplex PCR, and the TCRdb table lists in-frame clones only, not all of them. The repertoire holds 200,000 to 250,000 clones, with roughly three quarters as singletons. The sample comes from a study of cytotoxic CD8 clonotypes in ibrutinib-treated CLL. Study as a whole: There were about 10 relapsed/refractory patients and about 15 treatment-naive patients, and roughly 18 were IGHV unmutated. Partial responses numbered about 25 and complete responses 2; after a median around 70 months, roughly 15 stayed remitted and around 12 progressed.

Overall study findings and caveats: Treatment saw public clonotypes, which were uncommon, either contract or stay stable.

Genomic DNA in an amount of about 2 micrograms was extracted from cryopreserved PBMCs and used for the preparation of TCR beta libraries. CDR1 is GTSNPN and CDR2 is SVGIG in the germline V gene (reference sequence). The CDR3 is 16 residues long. V lost 0 bases, J lost 3 bases, and 15 bases lay in between. Sequences were derived from PBMCs, sampled after 12 months of ibrutinib treatment. V and J are TRBV30 and TRBJ1-3; D might be TRBD1 (6 bases). The clonotype comes from a human donor with chronic lymphocytic leukemia. The CDR3 coding sequence is TGTGCCTGGAGTGTAAAGGGGGAAGCCTATGGAAACACCATATATTTT. Protein: CAWSVKGEAYGNTIYF.